The sequence of this TCR beta chain was determined in a study of cytomegalovirus exposure and HLA in healthy donors. Per the germline V gene, CDR1 is GTSNPN and CDR2 is SVGIG (reference sequence). V gave up 5 bases and J gave up 9 bases; unmatched junction bases: 6. The CDR3 totals 13 residues. General study points: Investigators reported approximately 150 TCR beta chains as tied to cytomegalovirus. Rates of TCR association differed by HLA locus in a later analysis, with DRB1 highest and HLA-C lowest. In a later analysis, a missense DCLRE1C variant was linked to TCR beta V- and J-gene trimming.

To note about this clone: Its target is unknown.

In the PCR, 60 Vbeta and 13 Jbeta primers were used. The protocol was immunoSEQ multiplex PCR, while the TCRdb copy is restricted to in-frame clones and leaves out a portion. The sample consists of under 150,000 clones, approximately 85% of them appearing once. The sequenced material came from PBMCs. The chain couples TRBV30 to TRBJ2-1, with 11 nucleotides matching TRBD1. The source is a woman aged 25 to 39 in good health and CMV-seropositive. In DNA form, the CDR3 reads TGTGCCTGGGTTCGGACAGGGGGCGTTGAGCAGTTCTTC. Translation gives CAWVRTGGVEQFF.